Listed below are T cell receptor beta chains from one sample, sequenced in a study of cytomegalovirus exposure and HLA in healthy donors. The assay was immunoSEQ multiplex PCR, and TCRdb's table has in-frame clones only and misses some. The table records under 150,000 clones, under 70% of them present only once. The material sequenced was PBMCs. These receptors were collected from a man between 18 and 35 years old in good health and CMV-seropositive. CDR3s include the opening cysteine and the closing phenylalanine or tryptophan. The D gene is left open where the match is weak. Clone sizes are given selectively: once, few, many, or a class where the clone is expanded.

clone size	D gene	J gene	V gene	CDR3 protein	CDR3 DNA
NA	NA	TRBJ1-5	TRBV30	CAWSMGPNQPQHF	TGTGCCTGGAGTATGGGGCCGAATCAGCCCCAGCATTTT
NA	NA	TRBJ1-1	TRBV5-1	CASSSTAGPRSGAFF	TGCGCCAGCAGCTCAACCGCGGGTCCGAGATCCGGAGCTTTCTTT
NA	NA	TRBJ2-7	TRBV15	CATSRDLYEQYF	TGTGCCACCAGCAGAGATCTCTACGAGCAGTACTTC
NA	NA	TRBJ1-1	TRBV18	CASSPAAGGRTEAFF	TGTGCCAGCTCACCAGCAGCGGGAGGACGCACTGAAGCTTTCTTT
NA	TRBD2	TRBJ2-5	TRBV5-6	CASSLYGGDQEETQYF	TGTGCCAGCAGCTTGTATGGGGGGGATCAAGAAGAGACCCAGTACTTC
NA	TRBD1	TRBJ1-6	TRBV6-5	CASSYQQGLNSPLHF	TGTGCCAGCAGTTACCAACAGGGGCTAAATTCACCCCTCCACTTT
NA	NA	TRBJ2-2	TRBV5-1	CASSTTVGELFF	TGCGCCAGCAGCACAACCGTCGGGGAGCTGTTTTTT
NA	NA	TRBJ2-7	TRBV6-1	CASLTGQVIYEQYF	TGTGCCAGCCTCACAGGGCAGGTCATCTACGAGCAGTACTTC
NA	NA	TRBJ1-5	TRBV6-5	CASSYSRGADQPQHF	TGTGCCAGCAGTTACTCGCGGGGGGCGGATCAGCCCCAGCATTTT
NA	NA	TRBJ2-7	TRBV6-6	CASSSTLRWSSYEQYF	TGTGCCAGCAGTTCTACTCTACGGTGGAGCTCCTACGAGCAGTACTTC
NA	TRBD1	TRBJ1-1	TRBV6-4	CASSDSSGQRNTEAFF	TGTGCCAGCAGTGACTCGTCGGGACAGAGGAACACTGAAGCTTTCTTT
NA	NA	TRBJ2-3	TRBV6-1	CASSYDYTQYF	TGTGCCAGCAGTTACGACTATACGCAGTATTTT
NA	NA	TRBJ2-3	TRBV25-1	CASSASPGSSTDTQYF	TGTGCCAGCAGTGCCAGCCCGGGGTCTAGCACAGATACGCAGTATTTT
once	NA	TRBJ2-1	TRBV6-4	CASSEVLRSSYNEQFF	TGTGCCAGCAGTGAAGTTCTTCGGAGCTCCTACAATGAGCAGTTCTTC
once	TRBD1	TRBJ1-1	TRBV2	CASNEHRQGASTEAFF	TGTGCCAGCAATGAACACCGGCAGGGGGCCAGTACTGAAGCTTTCTTT
NA	NA	TRBJ2-7	TRBV6-5	CASSEDNPGGQYF	TGTGCCAGCAGTGAAGATAATCCAGGAGGGCAGTACTTC
NA	TRBD2	TRBJ2-1	TRBV4-1	CASSRLTSGGNNEQFF	TGCGCCAGCAGCCGCCTGACTAGCGGGGGGAACAATGAGCAGTTCTTC
NA	NA	TRBJ1-1	TRBV7-9	CASSSSTLSTEAFF	TGTGCCAGCAGCTCATCAACCCTGAGCACTGAAGCTTTCTTT
NA	NA	TRBJ2-7	TRBV5-4	CASGEVGRNYEQYF	TGTGCCAGCGGGGAAGTCGGGAGAAATTACGAGCAGTACTTC
NA	TRBD2	TRBJ2-1	TRBV11-3	CASSLDSAGSSGYEQFF	TGTGCCAGCAGCTTAGATTCGGCCGGATCTAGCGGGTATGAGCAGTTCTTC
NA	TRBD1	TRBJ2-1	TRBV6-6	CASSYSRRDRTNEQFF	TGTGCCAGCAGTTACTCGAGACGGGACAGGACCAATGAGCAGTTCTTC
NA	NA	TRBJ1-2	TRBV7-6	CASSQRGSYGYTF	TGTGCCAGCAGCCAAAGGGGGAGCTATGGCTACACCTTC
NA	NA	TRBJ2-3	TRBV13	CASSSWGDSTDTQYF	TGTGCCAGCAGCTCCTGGGGGGATAGCACAGATACGCAGTATTTT
NA	NA	TRBJ2-1	TRBV6-1	CASSGRRGSVERYNEQFF	TGTGCCAGCAGTGGTAGAAGGGGGTCGGTGGAGCGATACAATGAGCAGTTCTTC
NA	TRBD1	TRBJ2-7	TRBV11-2	CATSDRGDYEQYF	TGTGCCACTTCGGACAGGGGGGACTACGAGCAGTACTTC
NA	TRBD2	TRBJ2-3	TRBV7-9	CASSLGGSDTQYF	TGTGCCAGCAGCTTGGGGGGGTCGGATACGCAGTATTTT
NA	NA	TRBJ1-1	TRBV4-2	CASSQELGAEAFF	TGTGCCAGCAGCCAAGAATTAGGGGCAGAAGCTTTCTTT
NA	NA	TRBJ1-3	TRBV7-3	CASRVASGNTIYF	TGTGCCAGCCGGGTGGCATCTGGAAACACCATATATTTT
NA	TRBD2	TRBJ2-3	TRBV27	CASSFQTSGYTDTQYF	TGTGCCAGCAGTTTCCAGACTAGCGGATACACAGATACGCAGTATTTT
NA	TRBD1	TRBJ1-4	TRBV19	CASSPRDRGNEKLFF	TGTGCCAGTAGTCCCCGGGACAGGGGGAATGAAAAACTGTTTTTT
NA	TRBD1	TRBJ2-7	TRBV30	CAHTHRDRASEQYF	TGTGCCCACACCCACCGGGACAGGGCGTCTGAGCAGTACTTC
NA	NA	TRBJ1-4	TRBV7-9	CASSLWPLTAVVEKLFF	TGTGCCAGCAGCTTATGGCCCCTGACAGCTGTGGTAGAAAAACTGTTTTTT
NA	TRBD1	TRBJ1-2	TRBV7-9	CSSSSAGQGNGYTF	TGTTCCAGCAGCTCCGCAGGACAGGGAAATGGCTACACCTTC
few	NA	TRBJ1-1	TRBV5-5	CASSFSGATEAFF	TGTGCCAGCAGCTTTTCTGGGGCTACTGAAGCTTTCTTT
NA	NA	TRBJ2-6	TRBV30	CAWSEGGGGLSGANVLPF	TGTGCCTGGAGCGAGGGGGGGGGTGGTTTGTCTGGGGCCAACGTCCTGCCTTTC
NA	NA	TRBJ1-5	TRBV28	CASSLSYQPQHF	TGTGCCAGCAGTTTATCTTATCAGCCCCAGCATTTT
NA	TRBD2	TRBJ2-5	TRBV7-9	CASSLGTSIGETQYF	TGTGCCAGCAGCTTGGGGACTAGCATTGGAGAGACCCAGTACTTC
NA	TRBD1	TRBJ1-2	TRBV6-5	CASSQGQGGSTF	TGTGCCAGCAGTCAAGGACAGGGGGGTTCCACCTTC
NA	NA	TRBJ2-7	TRBV6-5	CASSYSGPSSYEQYF	TGTGCCAGCAGTTACTCGGGGCCGTCCTCCTACGAGCAGTACTTC
NA	NA	TRBJ1-2	TRBV10-1	CASSETRSYGYTF	TGCGCCAGCAGTGAGACCAGGTCCTATGGCTACACCTTC
NA	TRBD2	TRBJ2-1	TRBV27	CASSILAGGHNEQFF	TGTGCCAGCAGTATCTTGGCGGGGGGGCACAATGAACAGTTCTTC
NA	NA	TRBJ1-3	TRBV25-1	CASSVNSGNTIYF	TGTGCCAGCAGTGTCAACTCTGGAAACACCATATATTTT
medium-sized	NA	TRBJ2-1	TRBV4-2	CASSQEGMEQFF	TGTGCCAGCAGCCAAGAGGGCATGGAGCAGTTCTTC
NA	NA	TRBJ1-1	TRBV6-5	CASSPLDGGAFF	TGTGCCAGCAGTCCCCTCGATGGGGGGGCTTTCTTT
few	TRBD1	TRBJ1-6	TRBV5-1	CASSPWTGREGNSPLHF	TGCGCCAGCAGCCCATGGACAGGACGGGAGGGTAATTCACCCCTCCACTTT
NA	TRBD1	TRBJ1-5	TRBV7-2	CASSSDRGSNQPQHF	TGTGCCAGCAGCTCCGACAGGGGCAGCAATCAGCCCCAGCATTTT
NA	TRBD2	TRBJ2-5	TRBV28	CASSSQRGTQETQYF	TGTGCCAGCAGTTCCCAGCGGGGGACTCAAGAGACCCAGTACTTC
NA	NA	TRBJ2-5	TRBV7-9	CASSARDIGLETQYF	TGTGCCAGCAGCGCCCGGGACATAGGCTTGGAGACCCAGTACTTC
NA	TRBD2	TRBJ2-1	TRBV7-6	CASSPWGGLAVGNEQFF	TGTGCCAGCAGCCCTTGGGGGGGACTAGCGGTGGGAAATGAGCAGTTCTTC
NA	TRBD1	TRBJ1-5	TRBV28	CASSLFGTGGNQPQHF	TGTGCCAGCAGTTTATTTGGGACAGGGGGAAATCAGCCCCAGCATTTT
NA	TRBD2	TRBJ2-3	TRBV7-6	CASSPGLAGVSTDTQYF	TGTGCCAGCAGCCCAGGACTGGCGGGGGTTAGCACAGATACGCAGTATTTT
NA	TRBD1	TRBJ1-5	TRBV6-5	CASSPRTGGNQPQHF	TGTGCCAGCAGCCCCCGGACAGGGGGGAATCAGCCCCAGCATTTT
NA	TRBD2	TRBJ2-1	TRBV11-3	CASSPSGGAGNEQFF	TGTGCCAGCAGCCCTAGCGGGGGGGCTGGAAATGAGCAGTTCTTC
NA	TRBD2	TRBJ2-2	TRBV28	CASRGGGAIGELFF	TGTGCCAGCCGAGGCGGGGGGGCAATCGGGGAGCTGTTTTTT
NA	TRBD1	TRBJ1-2	TRBV19	CASSMSPGGAYGYTF	TGTGCCAGTAGTATGTCTCCAGGGGGCGCGTATGGCTACACCTTC
NA	TRBD2	TRBJ2-1	TRBV6-4	CASSGAGTSARNEQFF	TGTGCCAGCAGTGGGGCCGGGACTAGCGCCCGCAATGAGCAGTTCTTC
once	NA	TRBJ1-1	TRBV2	CASSEWGQNTEAFF	TGTGCCAGCAGTGAATGGGGACAGAACACTGAAGCTTTCTTT
NA	NA	TRBJ2-2	TRBV5-6	CASQSRVTGELFF	TGTGCCAGCCAATCCAGGGTTACCGGGGAGCTGTTTTTT
NA	TRBD1	TRBJ1-3	TRBV28	CASRRQGAGGNTIYF	TGTGCCAGCAGGAGACAGGGAGCGGGTGGAAACACCATATATTTT